The entry below describes one T cell receptor beta chain. These data belong to a study of blood T cell repertoires in COVID-19. The overall study: Samples came from the United States, Italy and Spain, spanning acute and convalescent COVID-19. T cells, B-cell-depleted T cells, or PBMCs provided the cDNA or gDNA that served as material.

Original processing methods: Reference gene primer amplification in the assay estimated nucleated cell counts. Assay: immunoSEQ multiplex PCR; the TCRdb copy retains only in-frame clones and omits some. The V and J calls and clone size come from that table; D and trimming were worked out from the DNA. The sample includes about 140,000 clones, about 84% seen only once; the top ten take approximately 6.5%. The germline V gene has CDR1 MRHNA and CDR2 SNTAGT. This CDR3 has 14 amino acids. Trimming took 4 bases from V and 7 from J, leaving 13 bases between them. This rearrangement joins TRBV6-4 to TRBJ2-2; D perhaps matches TRBD2 (5 bases). The receptor was isolated from a human donor in a cohort sampled during active COVID-19. The sample taken for sequencing was peripheral blood. The DNA for the CDR3 is TGTGCCAGCAGTGTTGAGGGTGCTATCGGGGAGCTGTTTTTT. Its translation: CASSVEGAIGELFF.